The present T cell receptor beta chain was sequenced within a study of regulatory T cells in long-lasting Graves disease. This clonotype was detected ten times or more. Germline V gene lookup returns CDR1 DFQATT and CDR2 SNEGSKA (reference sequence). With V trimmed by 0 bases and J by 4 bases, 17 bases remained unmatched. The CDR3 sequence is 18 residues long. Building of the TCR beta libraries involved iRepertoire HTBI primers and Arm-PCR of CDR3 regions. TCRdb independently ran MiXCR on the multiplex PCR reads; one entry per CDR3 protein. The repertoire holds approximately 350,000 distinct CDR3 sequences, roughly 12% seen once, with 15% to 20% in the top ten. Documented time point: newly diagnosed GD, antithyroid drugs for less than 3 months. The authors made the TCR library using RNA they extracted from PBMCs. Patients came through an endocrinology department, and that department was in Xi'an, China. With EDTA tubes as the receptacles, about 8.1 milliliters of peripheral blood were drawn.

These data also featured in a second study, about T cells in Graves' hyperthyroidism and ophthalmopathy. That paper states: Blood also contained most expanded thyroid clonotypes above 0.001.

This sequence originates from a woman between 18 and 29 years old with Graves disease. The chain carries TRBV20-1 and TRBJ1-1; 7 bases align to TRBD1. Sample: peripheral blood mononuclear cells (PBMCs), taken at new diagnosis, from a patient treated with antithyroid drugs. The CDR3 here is CSARDYLRAVGTVTEAFF. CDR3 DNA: TGCAGTGCTAGAGATTATCTGAGGGCCGTGGGGACAGTCACTGAAGCTTTCTTT.